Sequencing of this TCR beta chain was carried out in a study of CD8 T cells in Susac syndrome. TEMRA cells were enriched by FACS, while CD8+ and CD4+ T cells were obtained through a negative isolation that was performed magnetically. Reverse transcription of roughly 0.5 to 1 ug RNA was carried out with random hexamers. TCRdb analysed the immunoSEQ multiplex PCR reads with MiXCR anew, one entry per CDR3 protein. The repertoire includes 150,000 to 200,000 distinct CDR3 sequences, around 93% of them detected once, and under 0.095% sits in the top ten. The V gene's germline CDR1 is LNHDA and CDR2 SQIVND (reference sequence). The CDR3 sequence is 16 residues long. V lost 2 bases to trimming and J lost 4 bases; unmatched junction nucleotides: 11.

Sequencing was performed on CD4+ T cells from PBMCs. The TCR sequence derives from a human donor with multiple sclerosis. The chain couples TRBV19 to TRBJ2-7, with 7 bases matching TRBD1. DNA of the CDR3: TGTGCCAGTAGTATATTGGGAACAGGGGCCAAATACGAGCAGTACTTC. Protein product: CASSILGTGAKYEQYF. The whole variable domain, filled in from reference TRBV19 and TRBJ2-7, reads DGGITQSPKYLFRKEGQNVTLSCEQNLNHDAMYWYRQDPGQGLRLIYYSQIVNDFQKGDIAEGYSVSREKKESFPLTVTSAQKNPTAFYLCASSILGTGAKYEQYFGPGTRLTVT.